A single sample is the source of the 29 T cell receptor beta chains below, sequenced in a study of radiotherapy plus CTLA-4 blockade in lung cancer. Method: immunoSEQ multiplex PCR; TCRdb's copy keeps in-frame clones and lacks some. The sample records approximately 52,000 clones, 75% to 85% being singletons. Sequences were derived from peripheral blood, sampled from a patient treated with radiotherapy plus ipilimumab. The receptors were sampled from a human donor with non-small cell lung cancer who had a complete response to radiotherapy plus ipilimumab.

The CDR3 DNA follows: TGTGCCAGCAGTGGGATAACGACAACCTATAATTCACCCCTCCACTTT. It specifies CASSGITTTYNSPLHF. The V gene is TRBV2, the J gene TRBJ1-6; D is ambiguous. The germline V gene has CDR1 SNHLY and CDR2 FYNNEI. The CDR3 totals 16 residues. V lost 4 bases and J lost 2, with 12 bases in between.

The gene calls are TRBV5-1 and TRBJ2-7, with TRBD1 identical over 7 bases. V dropped 4 bases and J dropped 0; count of bases not matched to a gene: 10. The CDR3 is 16 amino acids. Germline assignment: CDR1 SGHRS and CDR2 YFSETQ. The CDR3 loop reads CASSGPGTDSSYEQYV. For the CDR3, the DNA is TGCGCCAGCAGCGGACCCGGGACAGATAGCTCCTACGAGCAGTACGTC.

V usage is TRBV30 and J usage is TRBJ1-1; 7 bases are a match to TRBD1. V lost 4 bases to trimming and J lost 0 bases; unmatched junction nucleotides: 8. This CDR3 has 15 residues. Germline V gene lookup returns CDR1 GTSNPN and CDR2 SVGIG (reference sequence). Here the CDR3 reads CAWKEGASMNTEAFF. CDR3 coding DNA: TGTGCCTGGAAGGAGGGGGCCAGCATGAACACTGAAGCTTTCTTT.

The chain combines TRBV28 with TRBJ1-2; tentatively, D is TRBD1 (6 bases). The V end was cut by 6 bases, the J end by 6 bases, with 20 bases between. Looked up from germline, CDR1 is MDHEN and CDR2 is SYDVKM. This CDR3 is 15 amino acids long. DNA of the CDR3: TGTGCCAGCAGCCCTAACGGCGGGGGCGGGAATGGCTACACCTTC. Translation gives CASSPNGGGGNGYTF.

V usage is TRBV5-6 and J usage is TRBJ1-5; perhaps TRBD1 as D (5 bases). From germline, CDR1 is SGHDT and CDR2 YYEEEE. The CDR3 totals 13 residues. Deletions cut 1 base from V and 5 bases from J, with 7 bases between. The CDR3 DNA reads TGTGCCAGCAGCTTGAAGGGGTATCAGCCCCAGCATTTT. Translating it yields CASSLKGYQPQHF.

V and J are TRBV29-1 and TRBJ2-1; 14 nucleotides align to TRBD2. Germline V gene sequence: CDR1 SQVTM, CDR2 ANQGSEA. The length of the CDR3 is 13 residues. The V gene end was trimmed by 5 bases and the J gene end by 10 bases; junction bases not matched to a gene: 4. Written as DNA, the CDR3 is TGCAGCGTTCGGACTAGCGGGGGGTTAGAGCAGTTCTTC. This codes for CSVRTSGGLEQFF.

V usage is TRBV6-5 and J usage is TRBJ2-7; 10 bases are shared with TRBD2. This CDR3 comprises 15 residues. J was trimmed by 3 bases and V by 0 bases; bases with no gene match: 2. Per the germline V gene, CDR1 is MNHEY and CDR2 is SVGAGI. The CDR3 sequence: CASSYSSSGSYEQYF. The CDR3 region has the DNA TGTGCCAGCAGTTACTCGTCTAGCGGGAGCTACGAGCAGTACTTC.

This chain's CDR3 is CASSPRGGLAGTNEQFF. The CDR3 nucleotides read TGTGCCAGCAGCCCTAGGGGGGGACTAGCGGGGACCAATGAGCAGTTCTTC. V usage is TRBV9 and J usage is TRBJ2-1; 13 positions agree with TRBD2. Trimming at V came to 4 bases and at J to 6 bases, leaving 10 bases not matched to a gene. The CDR3 covers 17 residues. From germline, CDR1 is SGDLS and CDR2 YYNGEE.

The chain carries TRBV27 and TRBJ1-1; 8 bases line up with TRBD1. This CDR3 has 18 residues. The V segment lost 6 bases and the J segment 4 bases; nucleotides outside the gene matches: 19. Looked up from germline, CDR1 is MNHEY and CDR2 is SMNVEV (reference sequence). The CDR3 sequence: CASSHLGRGLVTGTEAFF. The CDR3 coding sequence is TGTGCCAGCAGCCACCTTGGCAGGGGGCTTGTAACGGGCACTGAAGCTTTCTTT.

This chain joins TRBV10-2 and TRBJ2-1; D remains ambiguous. Germline CDR1 WSHSY, CDR2 SAAADI. The CDR3 loop spans 15 amino acids. Trimming shortened V by 2 bases and J by 0 bases, and 8 bases separated the two germline ends. Here the CDR3 reads CASSEPGSSYNEQFF. The CDR3 DNA sequence: TGCGCCAGCAGTGAGCCGGGTAGCTCCTACAATGAGCAGTTCTTC.

This clone was seen a single time. The chain joins TRBV10-2 to TRBJ2-1; no firm D call. Germline V gene lookup returns CDR1 WSHSY and CDR2 SAAADI. Trimming removed 10 bases from V and 5 bases from J, with 9 bases in between. This CDR3 has 11 residues. For the CDR3, the DNA is TGCGCCACCACAAGAAACAATGAGCAGTTCTTC. This codes for CATTRNNEQFF.

V usage is TRBV5-1 and J usage is TRBJ2-4; 16 nucleotides agree with TRBD2. V was clipped by 4 bases and J by 7 bases; unmatched bases: 5. This CDR3 region has 16 residues. Germline V gene data show CDR1 as SGHRS and CDR2 as YFSETQ. CDR3 in amino acids: CASSTGTSGGGNIQYF. CDR3 nucleotides: TGCGCCAGCAGCACCGGGACTAGCGGGGGGGGGAACATTCAGTACTTC.

This clone was seen once. V gene TRBV19 combines with J gene TRBJ1-2; 10 bases match TRBD1. Germline values: CDR1 LNHDA, CDR2 SQIVND (reference sequence). There are 14 residues in the CDR3. J gave up 5 bases and V 4 bases, and 4 bases lay outside the gene matches. DNA for the CDR3: TGTGCCAGTAGTACGACAGGGGGCCGTTATGGCTACACCTTC. This codes for CASSTTGGRYGYTF.

The chain is built from TRBV29-1 and TRBJ1-5, with 8 bases identical to TRBD1. The ends lost 5 bases at V and 3 bases at J; junction bases unmatched: 3. CDR3 length: 13 amino acids. Germline V gene sequence: CDR1 SQVTM, CDR2 ANQGSEA. The CDR3 DNA follows: TGCAGCGTTCGGGACAGGAACAATCAGCCCCAGCATTTT. Its protein is CSVRDRNNQPQHF.

V and J are TRBV10-3 and TRBJ2-3, with 10 bases identical to TRBD1. There are 14 residues in the CDR3. The V and J ends lost 8 bases and 4 bases, in that order; junction bases with no gene match: 6. Per the germline V gene, CDR1 is ENHRY and CDR2 is SYGVKD. This CDR3 reads CAIGGTGAADTQYF. CDR3 in DNA: TGTGCCATCGGAGGGACAGGGGCCGCAGATACGCAGTATTTT.

This clone was seen a handful of times. This chain joins TRBV30 and TRBJ1-5; TRBD1 agrees at 9 bases. The CDR3 is 15 amino acids. Trimming took 2 bases from V and 7 from J; bases not matched to a gene: 9. The germline V gene encodes CDR1 GTSNPN and CDR2 SVGIG (reference sequence). CDR3 in DNA: TGTGCCTGGAGTAACCCGGGACAGGGTGGGCAGCCCCAGCATTTT. Its protein is CAWSNPGQGGQPQHF.

The chain couples TRBV18 to TRBJ1-5; perhaps TRBD1 as D (5 bases). Germline assignment: CDR1 KGHSH and CDR2 LQKENI. The CDR3 runs 16 residues. V lost 2 bases and J 2 bases, leaving 13 bases between the germline ends. The CDR3 sequence is CASSPSRGGGNQPQHF. In DNA, the CDR3 is TGTGCCAGCTCACCAAGTCGGGGGGGAGGCAATCAGCCCCAGCATTTT.

This chain uses TRBV15 with TRBJ1-5; D gene ambiguous. The V gene's germline CDR1 is LNHNV and CDR2 YYDKDF (reference sequence). V lost 1 base and J lost 0, with 10 bases in between. CDR3 length: 16 residues. CDR3 protein: CATSRVGRSSNQPQHF. CDR3 in DNA: TGTGCCACCAGCAGAGTGGGCAGAAGTAGCAATCAGCCCCAGCATTTT.

The gene calls are TRBV18 and TRBJ1-2; a possible D gene is TRBD1 (5 bases). The germline V gene has CDR1 KGHSH and CDR2 LQKENI. The V gene lost 3 bases and the J gene lost 7 bases, with 15 bases spanning the gap. The CDR3 is 14 residues long. The CDR3 nucleotides are TGTGCCAGCTCACCGGACACCTCGCCGGGTGGCTACACCTTC. This translates into CASSPDTSPGGYTF.

This chain connects TRBV10-2 to TRBJ1-5; 8 nucleotides agree with TRBD1. CDR1 WSHSY and CDR2 SAAADI come from the germline V gene. The CDR3 is 16 amino acids. Losses at the gene ends were 1 base for V and 5 bases for J; bases not matched to a gene: 7. CDR3 in amino acids: CASSELRTGNYQPQHF. CDR3 bases: TGCGCCAGCAGTGAGTTGCGGACAGGGAACTATCAGCCCCAGCATTTT.

CDR3 residues: CASSQDSGGSGNTIYF. The CDR3 DNA reads TGCGCCAGCAGCCAAGATTCCGGGGGCTCTGGAAACACCATATATTTT. V usage is TRBV4-1 and J usage is TRBJ1-3, with D perhaps TRBD1 (5 bases). The CDR3 is 16 residues long. The germline V gene has CDR1 MGHRA and CDR2 YSYEKL. Trimming took 0 bases from V and 0 from J, leaving 9 bases between them.

The chain recombines TRBV28 with TRBJ2-7, with a tentative D call TRBD1 (6 bases). Trimming left V 6 bases short and J 6 bases short, with 15 bases between. From germline, CDR1 is MDHEN and CDR2 SYDVKM. This CDR3 region has 13 residues. The CDR3 DNA reads TGTGCCAGCAGCAGGGGAATAGGCGGCGAGCAGTACTTC. This sequence encodes CASSRGIGGEQYF.

The chain uses TRBV5-4 and TRBJ2-1; possible D gene TRBD1, 5 bases. The germline V and J ends were trimmed by 1 base and 4 bases, with 9 bases remaining between them. There are 14 residues in the CDR3. Germline-derived CDR1 and CDR2 are SGHNT and YYREEE (reference sequence). The DNA for the CDR3 is TGTGCCAGCAGCTTGTGGACACCTTACAATGAGCAGTTCTTC. This encodes CASSLWTPYNEQFF.

V gene TRBV18 combines with J gene TRBJ2-5, with no clear D. CDR3 size: 15 residues. Trimming removed 6 bases from V and 1 base from J, with 15 bases in between. CDR1 and CDR2 from the germline V gene are KGHSH and LQKENI. The CDR3 sequence: CASSSLVGAQETQYF. CDR3 DNA: TGTGCCAGCTCGTCCCTTGTTGGAGCCCAAGAGACCCAGTACTTC. The full variable domain, in which reference TRBV18 and TRBJ2-5 provide the parts outside the CDR3, is NAGVMQNPRHLVRRRGQEARLRCSPMKGHSHVYWYRQLPEEGLKFMVYLQKENIIDESGMPKERFSAEFPKEGPSILRIQQVVRGDSAAYFCASSSLVGAQETQYFGPGTRLLVL.

This chain uses TRBV30 with TRBJ1-5; 9 bases agree with TRBD1. Per germline, CDR1 GTSNPN and CDR2 SVGIG (reference sequence). The V segment lost 2 bases and the J segment 0 bases; nucleotides outside the gene matches: 8. The CDR3 totals 17 residues. As DNA, the CDR3 is TGTGCCTGGAGTAGGGACAGGGTGGGGGGTAGCAATCAGCCCCAGCATTTT. It codes for CAWSRDRVGGSNQPQHF. The full variable domain, in which reference TRBV30 and TRBJ1-5 provide the parts outside the CDR3, is SQTIHQWPATLVQPVGSPLSLECTVEGTSNPNLYWYRQAAGRGLQLLFYSVGIGQISSEVPQNLSASRPQDRQFILSSKKLLLSDSGFYLCAWSRDRVGGSNQPQHFGDGTRLSIL.

This rearrangement joins TRBV4-1 to TRBJ2-1; 8 bases fit TRBD1. Unmatched junction bases numbered 8, after V lost 2 bases and J lost 5 bases. The V gene's germline CDR1 is MGHRA and CDR2 YSYEKL. The CDR3 totals 16 residues. CDR3 nucleotides: TGCGCCAGCAGCCAAAAGTCAGGGGGCCGTAACAATGAGCAGTTCTTC. Protein product: CASSQKSGGRNNEQFF.

The rearrangement joins TRBV5-6 to TRBJ1-5; 7 bases line up with TRBD1. Germline V gives CDR1 SGHDT, CDR2 YYEEEE. V was clipped by 0 bases and J by 6 bases; unmatched bases: 3. The CDR3 spans 14 residues. CDR3 in DNA: TGTGCCAGCAGCTTGGGGGGACAGCTTCAGCCCCAGCATTTT. Protein sequence: CASSLGGQLQPQHF.

V is TRBV9 and J is TRBJ2-5; D is undetermined. The DNA matches TRBJ2-7 better at its end, which makes the J call doubtful. Germline CDR1 reads SGDLS; CDR2 reads YYNGEE. This CDR3 spans 13 amino acids. CDR3 region: CASSVAQYNEQYF. CDR3 sequence (DNA): TGTGCCAGCAGCGTAGCACAGTACAACGAGCAGTACTTC.

The chain couples TRBV30 to TRBJ1-1; D is uncertain. In germline, CDR1 is GTSNPN, CDR2 SVGIG (reference sequence). Trimming left V 0 bases short and J 1 base short, with 6 bases between. The CDR3 contains 13 residues. The CDR3 is CAWSVLTNTEAFF. CDR3 in DNA: TGTGCCTGGAGTGTACTCACGAACACTGAAGCTTTCTTT.